The clone carrying this T cell receptor (beta chain) was observed a few times. These data come from a study of T-cell memory formation after mild COVID-19. This CDR3 is built from 15 residues. Germline lookup yields CDR1 SGHRS and CDR2 YFSETQ. Trimming removed 2 bases from V and 4 bases from J, with 14 bases in between. Each CDR3 protein gets one entry after TCRdb re-called the 5' RACE reads with MiXCR. The sample contains 350,000 to 500,000 distinct CDR3 sequences, about 22% of which appear only once. V is TRBV5-1 and J is TRBJ2-3, with D possibly TRBD2 on 7 matching bases. What was sequenced was PBMCs or a T cell subset sorted from them (not recorded which). The TCR sequence derives from an adult woman who had mild COVID-19 (a few samples of this study predate the infection). Cell type and time point are not known. The CDR3 DNA sequence: TGCGCCAGCAGCTTCCGGGACGGGGGGCCAGATACGCAGTATTTT. Translating gives CASSFRDGGPDTQYF.